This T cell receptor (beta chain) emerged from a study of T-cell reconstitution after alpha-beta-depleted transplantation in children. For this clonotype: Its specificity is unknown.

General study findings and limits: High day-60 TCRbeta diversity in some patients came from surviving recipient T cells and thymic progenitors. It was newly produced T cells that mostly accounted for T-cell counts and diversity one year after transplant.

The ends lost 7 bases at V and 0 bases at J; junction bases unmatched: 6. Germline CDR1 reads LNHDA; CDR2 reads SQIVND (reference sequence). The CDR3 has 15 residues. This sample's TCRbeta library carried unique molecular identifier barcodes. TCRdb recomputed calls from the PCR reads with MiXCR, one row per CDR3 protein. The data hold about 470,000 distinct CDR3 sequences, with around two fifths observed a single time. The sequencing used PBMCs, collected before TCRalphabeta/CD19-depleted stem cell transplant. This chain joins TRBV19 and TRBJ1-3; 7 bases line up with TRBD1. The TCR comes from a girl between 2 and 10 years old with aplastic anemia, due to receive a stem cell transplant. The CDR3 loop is CASTPTGDSGNTIYF. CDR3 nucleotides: TGTGCCAGTACCCCAACAGGGGACTCTGGAAACACCATATATTTT.